This T cell receptor (beta chain) was documented in a study of control samples from healthy donors and cancer patients. Generated by immunoSEQ multiplex PCR, the TCRdb table keeps only in-frame clones and is missing some. Of some 71,000 clones listed, 75% to 95% are singletons. The J segment lost 1 base and the V segment lost 1 base, leaving 13 bases of the junction unmatched. Germline assignment: CDR1 SGHVS and CDR2 FQNEAQ. The CDR3 consists of 20 residues. The sequenced sample was PBMCs. This receptor was obtained from a woman aged 45-65 years with colorectal cancer. This chain uses TRBV7-8 with TRBJ2-7; 13 positions agree with TRBD2. The CDR3 loop reads CASSLGLAGGTAFTSYEQYF. DNA for the CDR3: TGTGCCAGCAGCTTAGGACTAGCGGGGGGAACAGCGTTTACTTCCTACGAGCAGTACTTC.